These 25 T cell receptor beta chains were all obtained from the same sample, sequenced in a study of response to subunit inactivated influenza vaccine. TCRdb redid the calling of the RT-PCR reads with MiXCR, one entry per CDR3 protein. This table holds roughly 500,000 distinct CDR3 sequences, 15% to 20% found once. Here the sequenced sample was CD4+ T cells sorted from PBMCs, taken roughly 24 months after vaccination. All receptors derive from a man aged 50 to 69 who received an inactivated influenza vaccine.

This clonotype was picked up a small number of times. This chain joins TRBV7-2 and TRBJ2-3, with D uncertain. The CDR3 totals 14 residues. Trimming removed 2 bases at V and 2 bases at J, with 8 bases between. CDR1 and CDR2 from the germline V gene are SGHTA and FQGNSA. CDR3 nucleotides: TGTGCCAGCAGCTTAACCCTTGACACAGATACGCAGTATTTT. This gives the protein CASSLTLDTDTQYF.

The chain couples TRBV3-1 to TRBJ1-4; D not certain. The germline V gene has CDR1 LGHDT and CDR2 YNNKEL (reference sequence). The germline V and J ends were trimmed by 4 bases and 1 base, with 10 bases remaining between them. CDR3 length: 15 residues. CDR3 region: CASSPYGLTNEKLFF. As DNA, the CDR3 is TGTGCCAGCAGCCCGTACGGGTTAACTAATGAAAAACTGTTTTTT.

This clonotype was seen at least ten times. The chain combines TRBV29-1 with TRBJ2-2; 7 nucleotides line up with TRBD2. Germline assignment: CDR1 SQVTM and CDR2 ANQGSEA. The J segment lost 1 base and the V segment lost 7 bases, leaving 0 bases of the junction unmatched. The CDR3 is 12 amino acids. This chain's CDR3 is CSGGGNTGELFF. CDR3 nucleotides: TGCAGCGGCGGGGGGAACACCGGGGAGCTGTTTTTT.

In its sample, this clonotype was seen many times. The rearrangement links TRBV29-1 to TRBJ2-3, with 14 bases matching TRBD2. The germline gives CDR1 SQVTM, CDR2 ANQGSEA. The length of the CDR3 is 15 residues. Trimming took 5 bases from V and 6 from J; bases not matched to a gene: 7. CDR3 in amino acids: CSVRSGTSGGDTQYF. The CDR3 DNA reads TGCAGCGTTCGTTCCGGGACTAGCGGGGGCGATACGCAGTATTTT.

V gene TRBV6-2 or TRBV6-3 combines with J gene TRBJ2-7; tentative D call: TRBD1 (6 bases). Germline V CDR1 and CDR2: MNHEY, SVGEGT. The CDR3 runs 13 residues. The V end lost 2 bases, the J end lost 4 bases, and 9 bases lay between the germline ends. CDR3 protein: CASSYRRGYEQYF. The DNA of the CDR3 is TGTGCCAGCAGTTACCGCAGGGGTTACGAGCAGTACTTC.

For the CDR3, the DNA is TGTGCCAGCAGCCGAGGGGACTACCCAGATACGCAGTATTTT. This codes for CASSRGDYPDTQYF. The rearrangement joins TRBV7-2 to TRBJ2-3, with 7 bases matching TRBD2. Germline CDR1 is SGHTA and CDR2 is FQGNSA. This CDR3 is 14 amino acids long. V gave up 5 bases and J gave up 4 bases; unmatched junction bases: 6.

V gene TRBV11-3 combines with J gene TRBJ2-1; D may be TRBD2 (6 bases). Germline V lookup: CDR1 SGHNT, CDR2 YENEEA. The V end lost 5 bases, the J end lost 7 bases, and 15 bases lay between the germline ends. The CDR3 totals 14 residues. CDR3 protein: CASSPGLSTNEQFF. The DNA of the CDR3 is TGTGCCAGCAGCCCGGGACTTTCGACGAATGAGCAGTTCTTC.

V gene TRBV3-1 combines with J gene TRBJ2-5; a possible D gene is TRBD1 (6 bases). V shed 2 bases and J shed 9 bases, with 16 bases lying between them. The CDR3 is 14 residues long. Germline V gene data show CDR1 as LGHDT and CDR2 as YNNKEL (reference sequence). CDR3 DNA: TGTGCCAGCAGCCAATCAGACAGGTCTGGGGCCCAGTACTTC. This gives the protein CASSQSDRSGAQYF.

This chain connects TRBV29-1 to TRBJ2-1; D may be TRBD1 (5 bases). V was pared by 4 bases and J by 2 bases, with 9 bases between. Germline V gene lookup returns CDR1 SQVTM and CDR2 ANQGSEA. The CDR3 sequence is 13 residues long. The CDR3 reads CSVGIGAYNEQFF. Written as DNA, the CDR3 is TGCAGCGTTGGGATAGGGGCCTACAATGAGCAGTTCTTC.

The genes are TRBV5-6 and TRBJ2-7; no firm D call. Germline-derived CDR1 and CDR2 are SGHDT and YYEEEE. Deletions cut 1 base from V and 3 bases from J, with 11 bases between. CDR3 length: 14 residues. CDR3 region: CASSLNRLNYEQYF. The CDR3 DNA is TGTGCCAGCAGCTTGAACAGACTGAACTACGAGCAGTACTTC.

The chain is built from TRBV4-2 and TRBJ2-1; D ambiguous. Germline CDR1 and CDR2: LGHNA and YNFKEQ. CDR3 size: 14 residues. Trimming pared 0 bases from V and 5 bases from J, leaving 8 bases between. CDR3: CASSQDFADNEQFF. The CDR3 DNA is TGTGCCAGCAGCCAAGATTTTGCCGACAATGAGCAGTTCTTC.

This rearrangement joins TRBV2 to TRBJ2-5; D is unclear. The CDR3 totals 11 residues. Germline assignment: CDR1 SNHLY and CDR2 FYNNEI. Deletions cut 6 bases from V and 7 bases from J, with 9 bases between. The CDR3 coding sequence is TGTGCCAGCAGGCGCGGTTGGACCCAGTACTTC. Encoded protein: CASRRGWTQYF. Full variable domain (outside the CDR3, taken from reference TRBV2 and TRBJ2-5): EPEVTQTPSHQVTQMGQEVILRCVPISNHLYFYWYRQILGQKVEFLVSFYNNEISEKSEIFDDQFSVERPDGSNFTLKIRSTKLEDSAMYFCASRRGWTQYFGPGTRLLVL.

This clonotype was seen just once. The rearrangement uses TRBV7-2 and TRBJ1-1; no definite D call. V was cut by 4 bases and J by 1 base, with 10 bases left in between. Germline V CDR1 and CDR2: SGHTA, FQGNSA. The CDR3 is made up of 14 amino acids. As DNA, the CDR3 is TGTGCCAGCAGCTCCGAGACACGGAACACTGAAGCTTTCTTT. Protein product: CASSSETRNTEAFF.

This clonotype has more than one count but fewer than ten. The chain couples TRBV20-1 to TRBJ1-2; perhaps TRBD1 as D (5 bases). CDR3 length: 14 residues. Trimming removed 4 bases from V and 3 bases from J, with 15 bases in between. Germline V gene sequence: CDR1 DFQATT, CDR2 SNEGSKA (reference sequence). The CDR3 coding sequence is TGCAGTGCTACCACCTATCAGGGTCACTATGGCTACACCTTC. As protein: CSATTYQGHYGYTF.

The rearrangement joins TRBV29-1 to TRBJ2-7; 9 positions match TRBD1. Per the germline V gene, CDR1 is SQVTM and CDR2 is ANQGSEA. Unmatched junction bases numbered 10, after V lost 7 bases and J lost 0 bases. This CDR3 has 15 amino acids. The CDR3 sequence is CSAKPGQGSSYEQYF. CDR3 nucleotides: TGCAGCGCCAAACCGGGACAGGGAAGCTCCTACGAGCAGTACTTC.

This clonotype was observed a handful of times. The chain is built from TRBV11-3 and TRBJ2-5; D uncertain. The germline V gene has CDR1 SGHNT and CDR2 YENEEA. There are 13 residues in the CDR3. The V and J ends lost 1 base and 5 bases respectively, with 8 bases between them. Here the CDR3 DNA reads TGTGCCAGCAGCTTAGTCGCTCAGGAGACCCAGTACTTC. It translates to CASSLVAQETQYF. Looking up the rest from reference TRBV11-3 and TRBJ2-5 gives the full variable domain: EAGVVQSPRYKIIEKKQPVAFWCNPISGHNTLYWYLQNLGQGPELLIRYENEEAVDDSQLPKDRFSAERLKGVDSTLKIQPAELGDSAVYLCASSLVAQETQYFGPGTRLLVL.

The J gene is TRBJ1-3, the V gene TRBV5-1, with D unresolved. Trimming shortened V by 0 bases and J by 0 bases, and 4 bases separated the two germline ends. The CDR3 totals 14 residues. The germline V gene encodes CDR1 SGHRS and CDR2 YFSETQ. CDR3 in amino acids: CASSLAASGNTIYF. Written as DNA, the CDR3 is TGCGCCAGCAGCTTGGCCGCCTCTGGAAACACCATATATTTT.

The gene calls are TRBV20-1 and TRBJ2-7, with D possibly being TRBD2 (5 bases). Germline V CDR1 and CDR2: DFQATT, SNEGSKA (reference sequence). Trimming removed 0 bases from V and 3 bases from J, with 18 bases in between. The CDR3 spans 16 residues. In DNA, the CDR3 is TGCAGTGCTAGAGATCTGGGTCTAGCAACAATCTACGAGCAGTACTTC. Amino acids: CSARDLGLATIYEQYF.

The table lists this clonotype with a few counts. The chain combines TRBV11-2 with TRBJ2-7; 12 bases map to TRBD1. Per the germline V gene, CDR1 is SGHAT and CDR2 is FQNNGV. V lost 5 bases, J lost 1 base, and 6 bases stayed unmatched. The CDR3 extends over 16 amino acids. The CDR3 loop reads CASSLGTGGASYEQYF. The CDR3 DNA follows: TGTGCCAGCAGCCTTGGGACAGGGGGCGCGTCCTACGAGCAGTACTTC.

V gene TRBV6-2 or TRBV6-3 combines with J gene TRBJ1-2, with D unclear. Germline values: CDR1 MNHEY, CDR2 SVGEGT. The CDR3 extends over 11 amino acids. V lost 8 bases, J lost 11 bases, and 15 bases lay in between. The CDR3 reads CASGQGRTYTF. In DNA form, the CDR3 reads TGTGCCAGCGGCCAAGGGAGAACATACACCTTC.

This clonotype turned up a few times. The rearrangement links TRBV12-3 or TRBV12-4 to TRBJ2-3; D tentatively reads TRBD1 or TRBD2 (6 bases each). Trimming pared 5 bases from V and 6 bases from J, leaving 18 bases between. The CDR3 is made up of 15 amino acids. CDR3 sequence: CASSRSSGGLDTQYF. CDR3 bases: TGTGCCAGCAGTCGTAGTAGTGGGGGGCTGGATACGCAGTATTTT.

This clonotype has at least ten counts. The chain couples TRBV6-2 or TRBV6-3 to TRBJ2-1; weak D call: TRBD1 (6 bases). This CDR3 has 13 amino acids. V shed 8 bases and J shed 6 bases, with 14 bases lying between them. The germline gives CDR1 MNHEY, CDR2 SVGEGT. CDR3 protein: CASWTVPGNEQFF. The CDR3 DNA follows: TGTGCCAGCTGGACAGTGCCAGGCAATGAGCAGTTCTTC.

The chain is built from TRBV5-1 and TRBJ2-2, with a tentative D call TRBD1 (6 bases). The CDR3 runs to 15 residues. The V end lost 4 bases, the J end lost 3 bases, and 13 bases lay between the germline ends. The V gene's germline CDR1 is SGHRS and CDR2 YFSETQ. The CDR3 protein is CASSGTRGYTGELFF. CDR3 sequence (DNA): TGCGCCAGCAGCGGGACCAGGGGTTACACCGGGGAGCTGTTTTTT.

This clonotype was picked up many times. This CDR3 is CASSLGIAGQGGNEQFF. The CDR3 DNA is TGTGCCAGCAGCTTAGGGATTGCGGGACAGGGTGGCAATGAGCAGTTCTTC. V is TRBV7-2 and J is TRBJ2-1, with 9 positions matching TRBD1. The CDR3 is made up of 17 amino acids. V was clipped by 1 base and J by 6 bases; unmatched bases: 10. Germline V gives CDR1 SGHTA, CDR2 FQGNSA. The variable domain in full, completed from reference TRBV7-2 and TRBJ2-1, reads GAGVSQSPSNKVTEKGKDVELRCDPISGHTALYWYRQSLGQGLEFLIYFQGNSAPDKSGLPSDRFSAERTGGSVSTLTIQRTQQEDSAVYLCASSLGIAGQGGNEQFFGPGTRLTVL.

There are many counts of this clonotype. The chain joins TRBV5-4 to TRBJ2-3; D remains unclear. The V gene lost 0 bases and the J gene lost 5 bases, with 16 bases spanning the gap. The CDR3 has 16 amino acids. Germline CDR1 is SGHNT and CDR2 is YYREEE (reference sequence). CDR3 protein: CASSLGFARSGDTQYF. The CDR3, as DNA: TGTGCCAGCAGCTTGGGGTTCGCCCGCTCGGGAGATACGCAGTATTTT.